This entry describes one T cell receptor beta chain. These data belong to a study of blood T cell repertoires in COVID-19. Measured with immunoSEQ multiplex PCR; TCRdb has only the in-frame clones, and not every one. The sample lists 120,000 to 150,000 clones; roughly 89% were seen once. The CDR3 has 15 amino acids. V lost 3 bases, J lost 7 bases, and 3 bases stayed unmatched. The germline V gene encodes CDR1 MNHNS and CDR2 SASEGT. Sequenced: peripheral blood. J is TRBJ2-2 and V is TRBV6-1, with 12 bases aligning to TRBD2. This receptor was identified in a woman in her 50s with acute or convalescent COVID-19. The DNA for the CDR3 is TGTGCCAGCAGTGATACTAGCGGGAGGAGCGGGGAGCTGTTTTTT. The encoded protein is CASSDTSGRSGELFF.